Given below is one T cell receptor beta chain in context. Original data processing: Estimation of nucleated cell counts relied on the amplification of reference gene primers. Assay used: immunoSEQ multiplex PCR; TCRdb lists only in-frame clones, some missing. V, J and clone size are taken as reported in that table, and D and trimming were inferred from the DNA itself. This repertoire shows approximately 170,000 clones, about 80% found once; its top ten account for roughly 3%. This record comes from a study of blood T cell repertoires in COVID-19. In the study overall: Samples of COVID-19 (acute and convalescent) were obtained from the United States, Italy and Spain. The analysed material was cDNA or gDNA that came from T cells, B-cell-depleted T cells, or PBMCs.

V gave up 5 bases and J gave up 6 bases; unmatched junction bases: 9. Germline V gene data show CDR1 as SGHAT and CDR2 as FQNNGV. The CDR3 length is 14 residues. The material sequenced was peripheral blood. The rearrangement links TRBV11-2 to TRBJ1-1; 7 bases agree with TRBD1. This TCR came from a human donor with acute or convalescent COVID-19. The donor label of this sample is uncertain. CDR3 protein: CASSPGQIRAEAFF. The CDR3 DNA reads as TGTGCCAGCAGCCCGGGACAGATCCGCGCTGAAGCTTTCTTT. The entire variable domain, with the rest obtained from reference TRBV11-2 and TRBJ1-1, is as follows: EAGVAQSPRYKIIEKRQSVAFWCNPISGHATLYWYQQILGQGPKLLIQFQNNGVVDDSQLPKDRFSAERLKGVDSTLKIQPAKLEDSAVYLCASSPGQIRAEAFFGQGTRLTVV.